This entry concerns a single T cell receptor beta chain. Its cognate antigen has yet to be identified. No much larger clone exists at a distance of one base, and base qualities are not known. These data belong to a study of type 1 regulatory T cells (dated by TCRdb to 2020 to 2022). Describing the broader study: An in vitro protocol by which a Tr1-enriched, alloantigen-specific CD4 T cell product named T-allo10 was generated was characterized in the study. T-allo10 was being evaluated clinically in patients with hematological malignancies who were receiving allogeneic hematopoietic stem cell transplantation.

The germline V gene specifies MDHEN as CDR1 and SYDVKM as CDR2. Germline trimming amounts to 6 bases on V and 1 base on J, with 7 as the count of junction bases outside the gene matches. The CDR3 starts with the cysteine, ends with the phenylalanine, and has 15 residues. The only DNA kept is the CDR3, 45 bases in frame from the first base. These reads were obtained on an Illumina MiSeq. TCRdb reanalyzed the raw reads on its own, using fastp at Q25 for trimming and MiXCR for clone calling, and kept in-frame beta chains. Duplicate CDR3 protein sequences are folded into a single record with the most common DNA and genes. The sample table shows about 65,000 distinct CDR3 sequences, and about 50% are seen once. Together, the top ten hold about 2.1% of the sample. Results the study describes overall, beyond this receptor: A more restricted TCR repertoire was observed in Tr1 cells than in non-Tr1 cells, and this restriction was interpreted in the study as alloantigen-induced clonal expansion.

The clonotype originates from a human donor in good health. The rearranged segments are TRBV28 and TRBJ2-7; 9 nucleotides in the junction match TRBD1. Input material: cultured non-Tr1 T cells, either the whole culture or a sorted T cell fraction (not recorded which). Read against the paper, the sample's cell subset or site label means: non-Tr1 population from the T-allo10 product. The bases read TGTGCCAGCAGCTTCACGGGACAGGGTTCCTACGAGCAGTACTTC. Its translation reads: CASSFTGQGSYEQYF.